The present T cell receptor beta chain was sequenced within a study of T cells in Graves' hyperthyroidism and ophthalmopathy. In its sample, this clonotype was seen a few times. Researchers took RNA transcripts and amplified the TCR beta CDR3 regions from them. The study used the HTBI primer set for a first-round RT-PCR of the TCR CDR3. TCRdb re-analysed the multiplex PCR reads in MiXCR, keeping a single row per CDR3 protein. The sample yields approximately 370,000 distinct CDR3 sequences, roughly a sixth seen once. The V end lost 4 bases, the J end lost 2 bases, and 13 bases lay between the germline ends. Germline V gives CDR1 SGHRS, CDR2 YFSETQ. The CDR3 is 15 residues long.

This rearrangement joins TRBV5-1 to TRBJ1-5, with a possible D match to TRBD1 (5 bases). The specimen sequenced was blood. This sequence was found in a woman younger than 45 with Graves' hyperthyroidism that later progressed to Graves' ophthalmopathy. The CDR3: CASSTGLPGNQPQHF. The CDR3 region has the DNA TGCGCCAGCAGCACAGGACTGCCCGGCAATCAGCCCCAGCATTTT.